These 10 T cell receptor beta chains were sequenced from one sample in a study of T cell responses to AZD1222 COVID-19 vaccine. Using immunoSEQ multiplex PCR, the repertoire was profiled, and TCRdb retains in-frame clones only, with some absent. This sample has over 110,000 clones, with roughly 90% found just once. Specimen: peripheral blood, collected 28 days after the second AZD1222 dose. Every receptor here comes from an adult who received the AZD1222 COVID-19 vaccine.

The V call is TRBV30, the J call TRBJ1-2; D gene uncertain. CDR3 length equals 11 residues. CDR1 and CDR2 from the germline V gene are GTSNPN and SVGIG (reference sequence). V dropped 1 base and J dropped 8 bases, with 8 bases sitting between them. CDR3 protein: CAWSDFPGYTF. The CDR3 region has the DNA TGTGCCTGGAGTGATTTCCCCGGCTACACCTTC. The complete variable domain, with remaining parts taken from reference TRBV30 and TRBJ1-2, reads SQTIHQWPATLVQPVGSPLSLECTVEGTSNPNLYWYRQAAGRGLQLLFYSVGIGQISSEVPQNLSASRPQDRQFILSSKKLLLSDSGFYLCAWSDFPGYTFGSGTRLTVV.

The chain is built from TRBV10-3 and TRBJ2-2, with TRBD2 matching over 8 bases. The J segment lost 0 bases and the V segment lost 6 bases, leaving 6 bases of the junction unmatched. CDR3 length equals 16 residues. Germline values: CDR1 ENHRY, CDR2 SYGVKD. The CDR3 DNA sequence: TGTGCCATCAGCCGACTAGCGTCTGCGAACACCGGGGAGCTGTTTTTT. This codes for CAISRLASANTGELFF.

As DNA, the CDR3 is TGTGCCACCGACAGGGGGCGGAATGGCTACACCTTC. Amino acid sequence: CATDRGRNGYTF. The V gene is TRBV10-3, the J gene TRBJ1-2; 10 nucleotides match TRBD1. Germline CDR1 ENHRY, CDR2 SYGVKD. The V and J ends lost 10 bases and 6 bases, in that order; junction bases with no gene match: 5. CDR3 size: 12 residues.

The V and J genes are TRBV11-1 and TRBJ2-5; a weak D match, TRBD2 (6 bases). Germline V gene data show CDR1 as SGHAT and CDR2 as FQDESV (reference sequence). The V end was cut by 5 bases, the J end by 1 base, with 14 bases between. This CDR3 contains 15 residues. The CDR3 DNA follows: TGTGCCAGCAGCCCCCCGGAGGGTACCCAAGAGACCCAGTACTTC. It translates to CASSPPEGTQETQYF.

This clone was counted once. The chain links TRBV5-1 to TRBJ1-1; 7 bases fit TRBD1. Losses at the gene ends were 1 base for V and 0 bases for J; bases not matched to a gene: 6. The CDR3 spans 16 residues. Germline CDR1 is SGHRS and CDR2 is YFSETQ. The CDR3 spells CASSLYVGQMNTEAFF. CDR3 DNA: TGCGCCAGCAGCTTGTATGTGGGACAGATGAACACTGAAGCTTTCTTT.

The rearrangement links TRBV6-1 to TRBJ2-1; D unclear. The CDR3 spans 12 residues. From germline, CDR1 is MNHNS and CDR2 SASEGT. The V gene lost 2 bases and the J gene lost 10 bases, with 9 bases spanning the gap. CDR3 DNA sequence: TGTGCCAGCAGTGAAACCGCTAGAGAGCAGTTCTTC. Amino acids: CASSETAREQFF.

This chain uses TRBV29-1 with TRBJ2-5; D call uncertain. The germline gives CDR1 SQVTM, CDR2 ANQGSEA. The V gene lost 6 bases and the J gene lost 2 bases, with 10 bases spanning the gap. CDR3 length equals 12 residues. The CDR3 region has the DNA TGCAGCGTCGCGCAGAGACAAGAGACCCAGTACTTC. Translation: CSVAQRQETQYF.

The rearrangement joins TRBV4-1 to TRBJ2-5, with D hard to call. Germline V gene data show CDR1 as MGHRA and CDR2 as YSYEKL. The CDR3 is made up of 13 amino acids. V was trimmed by 1 base and J by 6 bases, leaving 9 bases between them. The CDR3 reads CASSQAQRQTQYF. In DNA form, the CDR3 reads TGCGCCAGCAGCCAAGCACAGCGACAGACCCAGTACTTC.

The chain has TRBV6-5 and TRBJ1-5; D is perhaps TRBD1 (5 bases). The CDR3 extends over 13 amino acids. Germline CDR1 reads MNHEY; CDR2 reads SVGAGI. V lost 5 bases to trimming and J lost 4 bases, with 9 bases between them. CDR3 nucleotide sequence: TGTGCCAGCAGTAATCAGGGTAATCAGCCCCAGCATTTT. Its protein is CASSNQGNQPQHF.

CDR3 DNA: TGTGCCTGGAGGACTAGCGGGACCAGCTACGAGCAGTACTTC. Translation: CAWRTSGTSYEQYF. V gene TRBV30 combines with J gene TRBJ2-7; 11 bases map to TRBD2. Trimming cost V 3 bases and J 3 bases; bases outside gene matches: 4. The CDR3 extends over 14 amino acids. The V gene's germline CDR1 is GTSNPN and CDR2 SVGIG (reference sequence).